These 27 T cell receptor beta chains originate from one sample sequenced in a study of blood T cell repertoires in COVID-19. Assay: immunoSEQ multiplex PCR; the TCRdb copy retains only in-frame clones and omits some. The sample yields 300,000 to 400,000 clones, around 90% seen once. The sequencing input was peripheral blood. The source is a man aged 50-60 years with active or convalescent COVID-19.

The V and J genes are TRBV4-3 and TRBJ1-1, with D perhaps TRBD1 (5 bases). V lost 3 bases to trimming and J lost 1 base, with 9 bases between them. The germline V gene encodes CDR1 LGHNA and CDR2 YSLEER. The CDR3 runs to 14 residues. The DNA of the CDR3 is TGCGCCAGCAGCCATGACCAGGGGAACACTGAAGCTTTCTTT. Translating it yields CASSHDQGNTEAFF.

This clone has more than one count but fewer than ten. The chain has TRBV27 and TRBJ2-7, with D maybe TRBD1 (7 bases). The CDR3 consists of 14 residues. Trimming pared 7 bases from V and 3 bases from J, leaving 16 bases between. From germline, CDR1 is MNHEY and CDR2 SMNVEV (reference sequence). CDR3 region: CASNRRGQSYEQYF. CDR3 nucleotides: TGTGCCAGCAATAGGAGGGGACAGAGCTACGAGCAGTACTTC.

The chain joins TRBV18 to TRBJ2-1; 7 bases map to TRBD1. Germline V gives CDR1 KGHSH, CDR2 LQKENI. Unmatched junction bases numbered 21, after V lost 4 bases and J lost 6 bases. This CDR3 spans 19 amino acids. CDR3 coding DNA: TGTGCCAGCTCACAGGACAGGCGAGGACTCGGGGCCGAAGTCAATGAGCAGTTCTTC. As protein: CASSQDRRGLGAEVNEQFF.

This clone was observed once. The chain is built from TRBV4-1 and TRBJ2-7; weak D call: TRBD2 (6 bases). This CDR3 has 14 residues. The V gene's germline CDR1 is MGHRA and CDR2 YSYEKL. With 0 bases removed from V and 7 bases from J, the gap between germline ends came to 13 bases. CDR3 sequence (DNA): TGCGCCAGCAGCCAAGAGGAGGGCGTGGGGGAGCAGTACTTC. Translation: CASSQEEGVGEQYF.

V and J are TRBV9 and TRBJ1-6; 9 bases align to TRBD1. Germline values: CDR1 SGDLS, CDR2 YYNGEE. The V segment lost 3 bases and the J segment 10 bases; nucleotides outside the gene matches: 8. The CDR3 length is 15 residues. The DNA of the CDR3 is TGTGCCAGCAGCGAGAAACAGGGGGCTTTATCACCCCTCCACTTT. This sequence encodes CASSEKQGALSPLHF.

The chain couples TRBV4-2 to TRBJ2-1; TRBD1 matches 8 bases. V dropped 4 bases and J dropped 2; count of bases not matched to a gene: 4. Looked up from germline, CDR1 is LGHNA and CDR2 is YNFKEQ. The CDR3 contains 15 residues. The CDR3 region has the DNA TGTGCCAGCAGCCTTACAGGGGGGCCCTACAATGAGCAGTTCTTC. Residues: CASSLTGGPYNEQFF.

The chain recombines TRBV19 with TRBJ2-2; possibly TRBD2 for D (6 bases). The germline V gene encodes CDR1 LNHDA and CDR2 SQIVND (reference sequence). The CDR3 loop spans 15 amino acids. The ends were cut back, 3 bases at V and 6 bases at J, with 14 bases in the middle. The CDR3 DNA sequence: TGTGCCAGTAGTATTTATGCGGCGGGGCCCGGGGAGCTGTTTTTT. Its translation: CASSIYAAGPGELFF.

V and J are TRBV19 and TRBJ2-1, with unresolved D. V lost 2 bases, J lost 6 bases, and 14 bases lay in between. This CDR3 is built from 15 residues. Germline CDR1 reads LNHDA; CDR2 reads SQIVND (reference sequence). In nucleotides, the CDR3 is TGTGCCAGTAGTATAATGTCTTCCTGGAGCAATGAGCAGTTCTTC. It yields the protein CASSIMSSWSNEQFF.

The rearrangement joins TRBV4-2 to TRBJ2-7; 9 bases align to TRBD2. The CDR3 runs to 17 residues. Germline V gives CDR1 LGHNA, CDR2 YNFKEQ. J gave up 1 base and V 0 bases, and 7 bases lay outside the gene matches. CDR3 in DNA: TGTGCCAGCAGCCAAGATCAGGGCGGGAGGGCTTCCTACGAGCAGTACTTC. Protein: CASSQDQGGRASYEQYF.

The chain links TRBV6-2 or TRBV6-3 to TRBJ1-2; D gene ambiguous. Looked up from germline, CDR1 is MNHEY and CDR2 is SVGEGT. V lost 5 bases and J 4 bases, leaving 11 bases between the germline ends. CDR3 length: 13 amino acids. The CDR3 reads CASSPDTVYGYTF. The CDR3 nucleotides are TGTGCCAGCAGTCCCGACACGGTCTATGGCTACACCTTC.

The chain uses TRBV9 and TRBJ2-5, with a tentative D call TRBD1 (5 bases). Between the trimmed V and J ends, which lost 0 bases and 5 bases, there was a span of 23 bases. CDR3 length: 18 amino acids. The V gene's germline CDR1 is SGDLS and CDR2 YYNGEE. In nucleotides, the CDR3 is TGTGCCAGCAGCGTAGGGCACCATGACAGTTCTGGTTGGGAGACCCAGTACTTC. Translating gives CASSVGHHDSSGWETQYF.

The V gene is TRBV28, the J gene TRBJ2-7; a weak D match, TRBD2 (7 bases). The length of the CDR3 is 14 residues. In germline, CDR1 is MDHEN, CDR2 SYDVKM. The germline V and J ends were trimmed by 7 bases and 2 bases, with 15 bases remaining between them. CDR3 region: CASTRRGGPYEQYF. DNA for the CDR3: TGTGCCAGCACCCGAAGGGGGGGGCCCTACGAGCAGTACTTC.

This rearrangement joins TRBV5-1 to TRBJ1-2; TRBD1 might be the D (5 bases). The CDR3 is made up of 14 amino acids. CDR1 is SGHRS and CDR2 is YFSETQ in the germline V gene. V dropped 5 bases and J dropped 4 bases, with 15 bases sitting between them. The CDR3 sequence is CASSERQPSYGYTF. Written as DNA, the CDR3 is TGCGCCAGCAGTGAACGACAGCCTTCCTATGGCTACACCTTC.

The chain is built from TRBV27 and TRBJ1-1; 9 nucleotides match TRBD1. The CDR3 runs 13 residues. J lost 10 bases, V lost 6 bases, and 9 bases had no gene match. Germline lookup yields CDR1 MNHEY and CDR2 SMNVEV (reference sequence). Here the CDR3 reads CASRDTGGLVAFF. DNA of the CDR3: TGTGCCAGCAGAGATACAGGGGGCTTGGTAGCTTTCTTT.

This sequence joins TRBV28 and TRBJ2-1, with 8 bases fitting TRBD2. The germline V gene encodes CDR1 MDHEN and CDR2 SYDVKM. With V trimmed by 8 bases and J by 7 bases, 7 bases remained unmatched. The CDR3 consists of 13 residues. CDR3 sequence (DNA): TGTGCCAGCTGGACTAGCCGTGGGAATGAGCAGTTCTTC. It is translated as CASWTSRGNEQFF.

The CDR3 region has the DNA TGTGCCATTAGCAGTTTTATGAACACTGAAGCTTTCTTT. Translated, it gives CAISSFMNTEAFF. The V and J genes are TRBV10-3 and TRBJ1-1; D is undetermined. V lost 9 bases to trimming and J lost 0 bases, with 11 bases between them. The CDR3 spans 13 residues. CDR1 ENHRY and CDR2 SYGVKD come from the germline V gene.

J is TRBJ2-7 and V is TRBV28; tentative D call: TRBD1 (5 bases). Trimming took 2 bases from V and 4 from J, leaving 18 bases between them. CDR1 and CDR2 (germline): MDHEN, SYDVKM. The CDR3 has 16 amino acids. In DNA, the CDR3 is TGTGCCAGCAGTTTACCCCAGGGATCTGGAATTTACGAGCAGTACTTC. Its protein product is CASSLPQGSGIYEQYF. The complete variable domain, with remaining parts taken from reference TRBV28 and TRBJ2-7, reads DVKVTQSSRYLVKRTGEKVFLECVQDMDHENMFWYRQDPGLGLRLIYFSYDVKMKEKGDIPEGYSVSREKKERFSLILESASTNQTSMYLCASSLPQGSGIYEQYFGPGTRLTVT.

DNA of the CDR3: TGCAGCTCCGACTCGGCTCACAATGAGCAGTTCTTC. Its protein is CSSDSAHNEQFF. The J gene is TRBJ2-1, the V gene TRBV29-1; D gene ambiguous. Per germline, CDR1 SQVTM and CDR2 ANQGSEA. V lost 8 bases to trimming and J lost 5 bases, with 13 bases between them. The CDR3 extends over 12 amino acids.

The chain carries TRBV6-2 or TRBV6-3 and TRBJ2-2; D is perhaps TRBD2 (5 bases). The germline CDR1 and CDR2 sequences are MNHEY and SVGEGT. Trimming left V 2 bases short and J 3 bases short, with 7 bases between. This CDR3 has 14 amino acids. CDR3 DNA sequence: TGTGCCAGCAGTTACCCCGGGGACACCGGGGAGCTGTTTTTT. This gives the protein CASSYPGDTGELFF.

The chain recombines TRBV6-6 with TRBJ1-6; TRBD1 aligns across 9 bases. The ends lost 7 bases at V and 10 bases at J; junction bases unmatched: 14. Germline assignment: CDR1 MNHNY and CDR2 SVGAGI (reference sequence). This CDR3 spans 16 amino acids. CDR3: CASTLPGQGHWSPLHF. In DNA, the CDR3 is TGTGCCAGCACCTTACCCGGACAGGGGCATTGGTCACCCCTCCACTTT.

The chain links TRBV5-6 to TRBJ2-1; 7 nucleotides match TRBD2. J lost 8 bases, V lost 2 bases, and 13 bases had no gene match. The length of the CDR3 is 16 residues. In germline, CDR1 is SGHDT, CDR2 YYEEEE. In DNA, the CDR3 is TGTGCCAGCAGCTTCCGGACTAGTGGGTCCCCCCATGAGCAGTTCTTC. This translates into CASSFRTSGSPHEQFF.

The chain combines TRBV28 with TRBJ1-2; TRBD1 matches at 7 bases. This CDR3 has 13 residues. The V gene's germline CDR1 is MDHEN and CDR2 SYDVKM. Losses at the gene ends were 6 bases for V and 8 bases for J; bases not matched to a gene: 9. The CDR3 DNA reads TGTGCCAGCAGGGGGGACAGCCTAGGGGGCTACACCTTC. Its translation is CASRGDSLGGYTF.

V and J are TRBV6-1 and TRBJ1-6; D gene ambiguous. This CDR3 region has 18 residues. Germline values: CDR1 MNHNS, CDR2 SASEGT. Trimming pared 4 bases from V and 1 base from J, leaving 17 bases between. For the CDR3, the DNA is TGTGCCAGCAGTGCCCGAGCCGGGGAGAGATCCTATAATTCACCCCTCCACTTT. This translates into CASSARAGERSYNSPLHF.

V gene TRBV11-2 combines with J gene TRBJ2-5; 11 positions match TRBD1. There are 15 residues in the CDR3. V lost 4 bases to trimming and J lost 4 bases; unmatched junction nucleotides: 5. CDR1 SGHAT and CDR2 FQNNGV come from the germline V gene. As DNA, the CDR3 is TGTGCCAGCAGCTCTCCGGGACAGGGGGGAGAGACCCAGTACTTC. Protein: CASSSPGQGGETQYF.

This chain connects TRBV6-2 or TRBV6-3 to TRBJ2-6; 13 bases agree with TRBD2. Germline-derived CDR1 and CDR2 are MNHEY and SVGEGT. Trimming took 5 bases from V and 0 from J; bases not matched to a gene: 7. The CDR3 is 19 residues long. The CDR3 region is CASSPLLAGGPSGANVLTF. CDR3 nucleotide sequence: TGTGCCAGCAGTCCCCTACTAGCGGGAGGGCCCTCTGGGGCCAACGTCCTGACTTTC.

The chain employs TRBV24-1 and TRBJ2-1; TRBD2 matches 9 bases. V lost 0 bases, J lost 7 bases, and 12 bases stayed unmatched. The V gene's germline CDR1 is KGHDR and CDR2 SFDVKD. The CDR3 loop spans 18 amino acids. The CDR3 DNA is TGTGCCACCAGTGATTTGCGGGCTAGCGGGACCTCGGATAATGAGCAGTTCTTC. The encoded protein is CATSDLRASGTSDNEQFF.

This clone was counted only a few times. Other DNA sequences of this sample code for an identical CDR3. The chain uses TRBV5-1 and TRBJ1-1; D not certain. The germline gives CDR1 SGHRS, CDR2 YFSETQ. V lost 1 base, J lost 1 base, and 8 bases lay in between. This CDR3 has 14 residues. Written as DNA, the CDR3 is TGCGCCAGCAGCTTGTTGTCGGGGAACACTGAAGCTTTCTTT. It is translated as CASSLLSGNTEAFF. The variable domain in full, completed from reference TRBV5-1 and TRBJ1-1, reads KAGVTQTPRYLIKTRGQQVTLSCSPISGHRSVSWYQQTPGQGLQFLFEYFSETQRNKGNFPGRFSGRQFSNSRSEMNVSTLELGDSALYLCASSLLSGNTEAFFGQGTRLTVV.